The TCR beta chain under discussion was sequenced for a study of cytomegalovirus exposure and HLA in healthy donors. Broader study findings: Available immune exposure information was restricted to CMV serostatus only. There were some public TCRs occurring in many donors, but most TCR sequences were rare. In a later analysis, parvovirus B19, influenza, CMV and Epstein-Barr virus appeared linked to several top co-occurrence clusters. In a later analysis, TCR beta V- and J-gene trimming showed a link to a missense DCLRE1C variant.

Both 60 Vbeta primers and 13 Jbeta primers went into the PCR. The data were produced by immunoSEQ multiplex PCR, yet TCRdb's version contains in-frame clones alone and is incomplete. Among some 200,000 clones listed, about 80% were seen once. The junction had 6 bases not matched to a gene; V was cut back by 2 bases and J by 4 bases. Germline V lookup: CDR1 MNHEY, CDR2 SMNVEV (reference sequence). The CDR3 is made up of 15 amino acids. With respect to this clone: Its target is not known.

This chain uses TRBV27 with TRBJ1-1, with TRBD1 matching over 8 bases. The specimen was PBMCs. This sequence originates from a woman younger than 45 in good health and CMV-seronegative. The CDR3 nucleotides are TGTGCCAGCAGTTTAAGTCAGGGGGCAGGCACTGAAGCTTTCTTT. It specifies CASSLSQGAGTEAFF.